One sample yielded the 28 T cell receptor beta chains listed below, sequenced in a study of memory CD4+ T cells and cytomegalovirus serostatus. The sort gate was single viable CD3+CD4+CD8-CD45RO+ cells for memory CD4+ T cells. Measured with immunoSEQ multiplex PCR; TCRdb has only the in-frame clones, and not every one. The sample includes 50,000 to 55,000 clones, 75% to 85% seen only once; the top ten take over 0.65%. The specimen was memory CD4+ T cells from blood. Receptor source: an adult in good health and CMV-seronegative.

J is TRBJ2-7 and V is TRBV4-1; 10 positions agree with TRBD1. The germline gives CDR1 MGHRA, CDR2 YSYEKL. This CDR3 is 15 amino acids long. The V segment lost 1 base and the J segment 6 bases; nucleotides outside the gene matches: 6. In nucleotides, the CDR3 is TGCGCCAGCAGCCAAGTTACCGGGACAGGGGCCGAGCAGTACTTC. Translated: CASSQVTGTGAEQYF.

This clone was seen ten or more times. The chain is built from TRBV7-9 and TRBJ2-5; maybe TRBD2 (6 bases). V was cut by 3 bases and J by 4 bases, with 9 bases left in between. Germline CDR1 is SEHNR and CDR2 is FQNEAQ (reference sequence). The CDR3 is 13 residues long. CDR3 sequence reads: CASSFLEGETQYF. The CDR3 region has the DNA TGTGCCAGCAGCTTCCTGGAGGGAGAGACCCAGTACTTC.

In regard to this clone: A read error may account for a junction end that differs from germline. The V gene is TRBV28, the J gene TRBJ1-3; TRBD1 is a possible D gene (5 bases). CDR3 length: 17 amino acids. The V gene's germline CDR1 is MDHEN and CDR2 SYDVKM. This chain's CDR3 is CASSSTQGSTSGNTIYF. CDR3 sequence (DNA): TGTGCCAGCAGTTCGACCCAGGGTAGTACCTCTGGGAACACCATATATTTT.

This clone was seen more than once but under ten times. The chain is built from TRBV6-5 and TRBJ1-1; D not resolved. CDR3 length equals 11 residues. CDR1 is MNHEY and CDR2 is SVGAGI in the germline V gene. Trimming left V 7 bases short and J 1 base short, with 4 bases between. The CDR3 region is CASTQNTEAFF. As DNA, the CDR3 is TGTGCCAGCACCCAGAACACTGAAGCTTTCTTT.

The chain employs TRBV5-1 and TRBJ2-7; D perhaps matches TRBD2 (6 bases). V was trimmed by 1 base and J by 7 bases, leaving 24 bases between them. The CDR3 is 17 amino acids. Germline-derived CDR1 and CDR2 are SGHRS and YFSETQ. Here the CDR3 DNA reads TGCGCCAGCAGCTTGCCGCCGAGCCTGACGGGGAGCGGGGAGCAGTACTTC. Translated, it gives CASSLPPSLTGSGEQYF.

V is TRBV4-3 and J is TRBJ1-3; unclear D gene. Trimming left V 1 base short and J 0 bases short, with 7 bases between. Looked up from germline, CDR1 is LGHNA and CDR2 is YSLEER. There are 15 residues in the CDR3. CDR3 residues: CASSQVADSGNTIYF. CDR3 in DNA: TGCGCCAGCAGCCAAGTCGCAGACTCTGGAAACACCATATATTTT.

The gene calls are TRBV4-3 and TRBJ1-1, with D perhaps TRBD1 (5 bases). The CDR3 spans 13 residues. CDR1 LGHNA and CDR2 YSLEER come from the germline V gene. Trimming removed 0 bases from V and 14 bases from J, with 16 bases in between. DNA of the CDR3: TGCGCCAGCAGCCAAGATTTGGCAGGGCAGGGCTTCTTT. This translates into CASSQDLAGQGFF.

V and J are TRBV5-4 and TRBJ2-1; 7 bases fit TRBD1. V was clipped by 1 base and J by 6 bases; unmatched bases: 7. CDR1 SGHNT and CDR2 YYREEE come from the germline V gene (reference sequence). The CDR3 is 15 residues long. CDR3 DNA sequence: TGTGCCAGCAGCTTGCGACAGGGAGTATTCAATGAGCAGTTCTTC. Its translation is CASSLRQGVFNEQFF.

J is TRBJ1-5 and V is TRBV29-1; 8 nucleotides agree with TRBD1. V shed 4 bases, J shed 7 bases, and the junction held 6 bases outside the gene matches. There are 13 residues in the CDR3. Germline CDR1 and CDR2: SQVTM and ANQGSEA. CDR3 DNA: TGCAGCGTTGCAGGGGGCGCAGACCAGCCCCAGCATTTT. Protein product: CSVAGGADQPQHF.

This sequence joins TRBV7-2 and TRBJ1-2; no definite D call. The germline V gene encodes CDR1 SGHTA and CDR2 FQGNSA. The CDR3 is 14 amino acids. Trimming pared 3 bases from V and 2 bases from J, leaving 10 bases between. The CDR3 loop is CASSFGGNNYGYTF. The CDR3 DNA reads TGTGCCAGCAGCTTTGGAGGGAACAACTATGGCTACACCTTC.

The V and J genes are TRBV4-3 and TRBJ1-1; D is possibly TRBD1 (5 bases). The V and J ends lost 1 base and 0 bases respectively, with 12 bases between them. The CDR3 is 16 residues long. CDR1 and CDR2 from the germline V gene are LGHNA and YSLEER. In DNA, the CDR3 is TGCGCCAGCAGCCAAGGATCAGGGAGGGTGAACACTGAAGCTTTCTTT. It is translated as CASSQGSGRVNTEAFF.

The CDR3 reads CATSSSNQPQHF. CDR3 sequence (DNA): TGTGCCACCTCTTCTAGCAATCAGCCCCAGCATTTT. V and J are TRBV10-3 and TRBJ1-5; no reliable D call. This CDR3 spans 12 amino acids. CDR1 and CDR2 (germline): ENHRY, SYGVKD. The germline V and J ends were trimmed by 10 bases and 0 bases, with 7 bases remaining between them.

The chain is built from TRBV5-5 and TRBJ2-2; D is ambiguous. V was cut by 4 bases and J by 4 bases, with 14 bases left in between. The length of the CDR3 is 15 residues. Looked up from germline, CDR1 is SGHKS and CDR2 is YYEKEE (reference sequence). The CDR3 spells CASSHRLMATGELFF. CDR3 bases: TGTGCCAGCAGCCACCGGTTAATGGCCACCGGGGAGCTGTTTTTT.

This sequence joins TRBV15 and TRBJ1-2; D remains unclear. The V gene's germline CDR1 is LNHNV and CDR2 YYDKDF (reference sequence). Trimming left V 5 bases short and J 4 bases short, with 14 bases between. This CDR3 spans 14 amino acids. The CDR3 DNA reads TGTGCCACCAGCGCCAGTCGGATTGGCTATGGCTACACCTTC. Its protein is CATSASRIGYGYTF.

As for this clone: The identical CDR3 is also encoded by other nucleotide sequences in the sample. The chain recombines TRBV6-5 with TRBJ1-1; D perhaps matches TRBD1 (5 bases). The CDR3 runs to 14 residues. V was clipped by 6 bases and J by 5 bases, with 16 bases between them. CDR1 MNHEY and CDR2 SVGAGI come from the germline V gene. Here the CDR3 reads CASRTGTVITEAFF. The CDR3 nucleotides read TGTGCCAGCAGAACCGGGACGGTAATAACTGAAGCTTTCTTT.

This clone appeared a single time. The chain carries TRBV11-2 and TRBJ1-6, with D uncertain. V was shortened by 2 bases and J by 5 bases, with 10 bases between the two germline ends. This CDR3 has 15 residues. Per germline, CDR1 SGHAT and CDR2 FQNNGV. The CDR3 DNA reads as TGTGCCAGCAGCTTAACCGTTGGAGATAATTCACCCCTCCACTTT. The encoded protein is CASSLTVGDNSPLHF.

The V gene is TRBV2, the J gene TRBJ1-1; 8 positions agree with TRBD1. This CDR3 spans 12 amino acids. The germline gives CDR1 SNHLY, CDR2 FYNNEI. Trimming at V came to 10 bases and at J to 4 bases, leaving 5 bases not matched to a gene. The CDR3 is CATGTGITEAFF. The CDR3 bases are TGTGCCACCGGGACAGGCATCACTGAAGCTTTCTTT.

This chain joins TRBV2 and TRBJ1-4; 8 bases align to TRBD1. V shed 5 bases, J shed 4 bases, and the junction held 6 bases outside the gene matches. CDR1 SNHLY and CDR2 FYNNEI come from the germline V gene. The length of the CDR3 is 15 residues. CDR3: CASSQDRAYNEKLFF. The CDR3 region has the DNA TGTGCCAGCAGTCAGGACAGGGCTTATAATGAAAAACTGTTTTTT.

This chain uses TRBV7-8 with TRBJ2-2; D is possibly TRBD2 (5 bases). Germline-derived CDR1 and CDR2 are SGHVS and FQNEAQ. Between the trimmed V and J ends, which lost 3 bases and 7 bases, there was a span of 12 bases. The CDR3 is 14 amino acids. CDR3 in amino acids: CASSFVRESGELFF. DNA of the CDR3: TGTGCCAGCAGCTTTGTAAGGGAGAGCGGGGAGCTGTTTTTT.

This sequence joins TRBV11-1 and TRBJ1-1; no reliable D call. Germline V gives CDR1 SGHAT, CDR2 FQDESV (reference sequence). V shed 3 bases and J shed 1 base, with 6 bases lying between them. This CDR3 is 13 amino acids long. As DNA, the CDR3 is TGTGCCAGCAGCTTGACGGGGAACACTGAAGCTTTCTTT. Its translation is CASSLTGNTEAFF.

CDR3 protein: CASSLFGGRTGELFF. CDR3 DNA sequence: TGTGCCAGCAGCTTGTTTGGGGGGCGCACCGGGGAGCTGTTTTTT. The chain links TRBV5-4 to TRBJ2-2, with D possibly being TRBD1 or TRBD2 (6 bases each). V was clipped by 1 base and J by 4 bases, with 11 bases between them. Germline lookup yields CDR1 SGHNT and CDR2 YYREEE (reference sequence). CDR3 length: 15 amino acids.

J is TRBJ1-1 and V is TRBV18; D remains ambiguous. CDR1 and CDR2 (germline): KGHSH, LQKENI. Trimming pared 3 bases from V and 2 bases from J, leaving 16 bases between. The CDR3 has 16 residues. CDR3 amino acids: CASSPARPGSNTEAFF. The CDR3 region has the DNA TGTGCCAGCTCACCCGCCCGTCCGGGGTCTAACACTGAAGCTTTCTTT.

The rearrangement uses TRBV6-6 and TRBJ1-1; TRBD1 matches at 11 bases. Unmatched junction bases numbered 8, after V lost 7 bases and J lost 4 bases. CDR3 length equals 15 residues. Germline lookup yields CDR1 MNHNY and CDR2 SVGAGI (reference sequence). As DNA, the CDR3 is TGTGCCAGCACCTCGAGGGGGACAGGGGGCACTGAAGCTTTCTTT. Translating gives CASTSRGTGGTEAFF.

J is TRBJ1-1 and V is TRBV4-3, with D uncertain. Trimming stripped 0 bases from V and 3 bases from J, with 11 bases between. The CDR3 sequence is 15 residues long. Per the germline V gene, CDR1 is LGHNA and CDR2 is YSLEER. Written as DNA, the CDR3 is TGCGCCAGCAGCCAAGATCTTAGTAAATACACTGAAGCTTTCTTT. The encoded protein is CASSQDLSKYTEAFF.

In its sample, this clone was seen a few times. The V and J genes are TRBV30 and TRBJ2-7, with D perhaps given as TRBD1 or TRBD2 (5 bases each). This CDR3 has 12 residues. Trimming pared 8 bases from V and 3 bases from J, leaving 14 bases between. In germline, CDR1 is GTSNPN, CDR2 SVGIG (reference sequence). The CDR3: CAAHPGGYEQYF. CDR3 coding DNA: TGTGCCGCACACCCTGGGGGCTACGAGCAGTACTTC.

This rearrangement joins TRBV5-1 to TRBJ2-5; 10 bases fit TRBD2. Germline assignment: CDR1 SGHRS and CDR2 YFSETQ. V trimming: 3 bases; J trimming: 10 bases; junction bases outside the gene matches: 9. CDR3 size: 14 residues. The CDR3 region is CASSSLAGDAVQYF. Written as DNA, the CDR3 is TGCGCCAGCAGCTCCCTAGCGGGGGATGCTGTCCAGTACTTC.

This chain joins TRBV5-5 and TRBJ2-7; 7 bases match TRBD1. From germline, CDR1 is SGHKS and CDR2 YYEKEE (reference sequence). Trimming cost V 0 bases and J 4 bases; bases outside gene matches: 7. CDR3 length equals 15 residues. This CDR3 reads CASSLASGQVYEQYF. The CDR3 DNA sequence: TGTGCCAGCAGCTTGGCCTCCGGACAGGTTTACGAGCAGTACTTC.

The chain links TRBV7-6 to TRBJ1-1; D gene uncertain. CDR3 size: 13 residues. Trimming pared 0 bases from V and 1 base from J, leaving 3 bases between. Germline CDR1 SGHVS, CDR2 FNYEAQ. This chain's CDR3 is CASSLAANTEAFF. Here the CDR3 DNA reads TGTGCCAGCAGCTTAGCGGCGAACACTGAAGCTTTCTTT.